This T cell receptor (beta chain) was observed in a study of T cell responses to AZD1222 COVID-19 vaccine. Study findings and constraints: Clonal diversity was possibly underestimated, and the donors were mostly white British, with more females.

Sequenced by immunoSEQ multiplex PCR; TCRdb stores in-frame clones only, minus some. The data hold around 74,000 clones, with about 91% observed a single time. Germline loops: CDR1 SGHTA, CDR2 FQGNSA. V dropped 1 base and J dropped 5; count of bases not matched to a gene: 7. This CDR3 is built from 15 residues. As concerns this clone: Antigen specificity is unknown.

This sample comprised peripheral blood, obtained on day 0 of MenACWY control vaccination. This receptor was obtained from an adult in good health. The gene calls are TRBV7-2 and TRBJ2-5; TRBD2 agrees at 7 bases. The DNA for the CDR3 is TGTGCCAGCAGCTTAGTATCTTTTAGCGGGGAGACCCAGTACTTC. It translates to CASSLVSFSGETQYF.